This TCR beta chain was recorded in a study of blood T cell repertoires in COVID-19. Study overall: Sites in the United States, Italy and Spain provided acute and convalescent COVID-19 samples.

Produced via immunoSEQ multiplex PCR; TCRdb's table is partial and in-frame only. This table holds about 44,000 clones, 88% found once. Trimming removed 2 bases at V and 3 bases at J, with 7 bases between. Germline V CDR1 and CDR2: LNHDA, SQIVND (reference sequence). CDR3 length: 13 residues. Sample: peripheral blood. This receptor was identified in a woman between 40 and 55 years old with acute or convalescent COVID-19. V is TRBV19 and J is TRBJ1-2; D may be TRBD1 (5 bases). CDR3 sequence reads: CASSISGDYGYTF. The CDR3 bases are TGTGCCAGTAGTATATCGGGGGACTATGGCTACACCTTC.